These 13 T cell receptor beta chains share one sample of origin, sequenced in a study of blood T cell repertoires in COVID-19. Assay: immunoSEQ multiplex PCR; the TCRdb copy retains only in-frame clones and omits some. The top ten hold 2% to 3% of the sample, which has some 100,000 clones, less than 85% seen once. Sequenced input: peripheral blood. Receptors originate from a man aged 50-60 years with acute or convalescent COVID-19.

The rearrangement joins TRBV9 to TRBJ2-1, with 11 bases matching TRBD2. Germline values: CDR1 SGDLS, CDR2 YYNGEE. V lost 6 bases to trimming and J lost 4 bases; unmatched junction nucleotides: 6. This CDR3 has 15 amino acids. CDR3 sequence: CASTKTSGTYNEQFF. CDR3 nucleotide sequence: TGTGCCAGCACCAAGACTAGCGGGACTTACAATGAGCAGTTCTTC.

This chain joins TRBV2 and TRBJ1-5, with D perhaps TRBD1 (6 bases). CDR1 is SNHLY and CDR2 is FYNNEI in the germline V gene. The CDR3 is 15 residues long. V was cut by 5 bases and J by 5 bases, with 16 bases left in between. The CDR3 nucleotides are TGTGCCAGCAGTCAAACAGGGAGAGAGGATCAGCCCCAGCATTTT. This encodes CASSQTGREDQPQHF.

The genes are TRBV19 and TRBJ2-7; TRBD2 agrees at 8 bases. This CDR3 region has 14 residues. Trimming removed 3 bases from V and 3 bases from J; junction bases left unmatched: 4. CDR1 and CDR2 (germline): LNHDA, SQIVND (reference sequence). The CDR3: CASSMGSGSYEQYF. CDR3 nucleotides: TGTGCCAGTAGTATGGGGAGCGGGAGCTACGAGCAGTACTTC.

The chain carries TRBV11-3 and TRBJ2-7; 7 bases are a match to TRBD1. J gave up 7 bases and V 4 bases, and 7 bases lay outside the gene matches. Per the germline V gene, CDR1 is SGHNT and CDR2 is YENEEA. The CDR3 extends over 13 amino acids. The CDR3 DNA reads as TGTGCCAGCAGCTCCCGACAGGGTTTGGAGCAGTACTTC. Its protein is CASSSRQGLEQYF.

This clone was counted a few times. This sequence joins TRBV5-6 and TRBJ2-2, with 12 nucleotides matching TRBD2. V dropped 0 bases and J dropped 3; count of bases not matched to a gene: 3. The germline V gene has CDR1 SGHDT and CDR2 YYEEEE. There are 17 residues in the CDR3. CDR3 sequence (DNA): TGTGCCAGCAGCTTGGACGGACTAGCGGGACACACCGGGGAGCTGTTTTTT. The encoded protein is CASSLDGLAGHTGELFF.

The rearrangement uses TRBV6-1 and TRBJ2-1; 9 nucleotides line up with TRBD2. The germline gives CDR1 MNHNS, CDR2 SASEGT. V lost 2 bases to trimming and J lost 4 bases; unmatched junction nucleotides: 9. The CDR3 has 17 residues. CDR3 amino acids: CASSEIWSGRWYNEQFF. Written as DNA, the CDR3 is TGTGCCAGCAGTGAAATTTGGAGCGGGAGGTGGTACAATGAGCAGTTCTTC.

The table lists this clone with a count of one. The chain joins TRBV13 to TRBJ2-7, with D tentatively TRBD2 (6 bases). Germline CDR1 is PRHDT and CDR2 is FYEKMQ (reference sequence). Trimming cost V 3 bases and J 2 bases, with 11 bases left between them. This CDR3 region has 14 residues. CDR3 in DNA: TGTGCCAGCAGCTTCAGGGACTCCCCCTACGAGCAGTACTTC. It yields the protein CASSFRDSPYEQYF. Full variable domain (remainder filled in from reference TRBV13 and TRBJ2-7): AAGVIQSPRHLIKEKRETATLKCYPIPRHDTVYWYQQGPGQDPQFLISFYEKMQSDKGSIPDRFSAQQFSDYHSELNMSSLELGDSALYFCASSFRDSPYEQYFGPGTRLTVT.

The chain employs TRBV5-1 and TRBJ1-1; D not certain. This CDR3 has 15 amino acids. The V gene lost 2 bases and the J gene lost 4 bases, with 15 bases spanning the gap. Germline values: CDR1 SGHRS, CDR2 YFSETQ. The CDR3 reads CASSFGPVGGTEAFF. The CDR3 region has the DNA TGCGCCAGCAGCTTCGGACCTGTCGGAGGCACTGAAGCTTTCTTT. The whole variable domain, remainder taken from reference TRBV5-1 and TRBJ1-1, is KAGVTQTPRYLIKTRGQQVTLSCSPISGHRSVSWYQQTPGQGLQFLFEYFSETQRNKGNFPGRFSGRQFSNSRSEMNVSTLELGDSALYLCASSFGPVGGTEAFFGQGTRLTVV.

The rearrangement links TRBV28 to TRBJ2-3; a possible D gene is TRBD2 (5 bases). Germline CDR1 and CDR2: MDHEN and SYDVKM. Between the trimmed V and J ends, which lost 1 base and 4 bases, there was a span of 21 bases. This CDR3 has 18 residues. CDR3 protein: CASSLSGYGIIDADTQYF. CDR3 in DNA: TGTGCCAGCAGTTTATCGGGGTACGGGATTATTGACGCAGATACGCAGTATTTT. Filled out from reference TRBV28 and TRBJ2-3, the complete variable domain reads DVKVTQSSRYLVKRTGEKVFLECVQDMDHENMFWYRQDPGLGLRLIYFSYDVKMKEKGDIPEGYSVSREKKERFSLILESASTNQTSMYLCASSLSGYGIIDADTQYFGPGTRLTVL.

This chain connects TRBV10-1 to TRBJ2-3; 7 positions match TRBD1. Trimming cost V 3 bases and J 3 bases; bases outside gene matches: 6. CDR1 is WNHNN and CDR2 is SYGVQD in the germline V gene (reference sequence). The CDR3 has 15 amino acids. CDR3 nucleotides: TGCGCCAGCAGTGAAGTAGGGGGCCTGACAGATACGCAGTATTTT. It codes for CASSEVGGLTDTQYF.

The rearrangement links TRBV19 to TRBJ1-2; 7 positions match TRBD1. After removal of 6 bases from V and 4 bases from J, the junction contained 8 bases not matched to a gene. This CDR3 spans 14 amino acids. The germline V gene has CDR1 LNHDA and CDR2 SQIVND (reference sequence). This chain's CDR3 is CASRRDRTLYGYTF. For the CDR3, the DNA is TGTGCCAGTAGGAGGGACAGAACTCTCTATGGCTACACCTTC.

The chain couples TRBV9 to TRBJ2-1; 10 nucleotides match TRBD2. CDR1 and CDR2 (germline): SGDLS, YYNGEE. Trimming cost V 1 base and J 9 bases; bases outside gene matches: 1. CDR3 length: 13 amino acids. The CDR3 here is CASSVIAGGEQFF. In nucleotides, the CDR3 is TGTGCCAGCAGCGTAATAGCGGGAGGTGAGCAGTTCTTC.

The chain has TRBV25-1 and TRBJ1-6; maybe TRBD1 (5 bases). Germline V lookup: CDR1 MGHDK, CDR2 SYGVNS. The CDR3 loop spans 13 amino acids. The V end lost 8 bases, the J end lost 7 bases, and 12 bases lay between the germline ends. CDR3 DNA: TGTGCCAGCCAGGACCCAGGGAATTCACCCCTCCACTTT. It specifies CASQDPGNSPLHF.